This TCR beta chain was found in a study of OX40 agonist ivuxolimab in advanced cancers. Profiling relied on immunoSEQ multiplex PCR, and the TCRdb table lists in-frame clones only, not all of them. The table includes fewer than 85,000 clones, about 86% detected once. This clone appeared a single time. The clonotype originates from an adult with an advanced solid tumor such as melanoma, head and neck, liver or kidney cancer. The sequenced sample was CD4+ or CD8+ T cells sorted from blood, obtained in a trial of the OX40 agonist ivuxolimab.

The CDR3 sequence is CASRTQGGRTAGAYNEQFF. The DNA for the CDR3 is TGTGCCAGCAGAACCCAGGGGGGGAGGACAGCGGGAGCCTACAATGAGCAGTTCTTC. The J gene is TRBJ2-1, the V gene TRBV27; D might be TRBD2 (8 bases). V lost 6 bases and J 2 bases, leaving 26 bases between the germline ends. Per germline, CDR1 MNHEY and CDR2 SMNVEV (reference sequence). The length of the CDR3 is 19 residues.